This T cell receptor (beta chain) was documented in a study of cytomegalovirus exposure and HLA in healthy donors. Study-wide results and caveats: A later analysis, which compared TCR beta chains of equal frequency, found the HLA-associated ones more clonally expanded. Testing in vitro showed a few CMV-associated chains specific for CMV antigens.

The PCR employed 60 Vbeta primers together with 13 Jbeta primers. Original processing notes: Approximately 12 million of the about 80 million unique TCR beta chains counted in a later analysis were shared. Some clones are missing from TCRdb's copy, which holds only in-frame ones; the method was immunoSEQ multiplex PCR. That table furnishes V, J and clone size, whereas the DNA furnished D and trimming. The sample records about 140,000 clones, approximately 79% being singletons. As regards this clone: Its antigen is unidentified.

The CDR3 spans 14 residues. CDR1 and CDR2 (germline): SNHLY, FYNNEI. The V end lost 10 bases, the J end lost 7 bases, and 20 bases lay between the germline ends. The sequence was obtained from a female donor in good health and CMV-seronegative. The V call is TRBV2, the J call TRBJ2-4, with D unresolved. The sample taken for sequencing was PBMCs. The chain's CDR3 is CATTPRVGHNIQYF. The CDR3 DNA is TGTGCCACCACCCCCCGGGTAGGCCACAACATTCAGTACTTC.